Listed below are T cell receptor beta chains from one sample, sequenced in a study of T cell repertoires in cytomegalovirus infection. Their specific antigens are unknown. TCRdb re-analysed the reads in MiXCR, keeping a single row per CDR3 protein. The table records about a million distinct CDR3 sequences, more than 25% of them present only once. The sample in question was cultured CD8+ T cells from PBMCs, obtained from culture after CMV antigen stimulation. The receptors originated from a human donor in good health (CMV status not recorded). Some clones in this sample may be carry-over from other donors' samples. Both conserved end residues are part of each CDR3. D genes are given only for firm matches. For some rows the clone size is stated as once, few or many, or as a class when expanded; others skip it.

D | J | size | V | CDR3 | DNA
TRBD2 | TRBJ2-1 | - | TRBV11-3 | CARPIRGRGAYNEQFF | TGTGCCAGACCCATTAGAGGGCGGGGGGCCTACAATGAGCAGTTCTTC
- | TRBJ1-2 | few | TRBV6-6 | CASSYSIPGPGYTF | TGTGCCAGCAGTTACTCGATTCCAGGCCCCGGCTACACCTTC
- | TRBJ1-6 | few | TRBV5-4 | CASSLRQGNNSPLHF | TGTGCCAGCAGCTTGCGGCAGGGGAATAATTCACCCCTCCACTTT
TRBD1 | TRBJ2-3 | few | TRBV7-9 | CASSSRDRGLSTDTQYF | TGTGCCAGCAGCTCCCGGGACAGGGGGCTTAGCACAGATACGCAGTATTTT
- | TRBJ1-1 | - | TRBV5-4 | CASSFQGKAEAFF | TGTGCCAGCAGCTTCCAGGGGAAAGCTGAAGCTTTCTTT
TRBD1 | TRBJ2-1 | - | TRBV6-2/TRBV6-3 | CASSYSVMGTDPYNEQFF | TGTGCCAGCAGTTACTCTGTAATGGGGACAGATCCATACAATGAGCAGTTCTTC
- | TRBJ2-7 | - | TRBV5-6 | CASSEDGIPYEQYF | TGTGCCAGCAGCGAGGATGGGATTCCCTACGAGCAGTACTTC
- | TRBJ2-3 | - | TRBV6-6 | CASSFPKDTQYF | TGTGCCAGCAGTTTCCCCAAGGATACGCAGTATTTT
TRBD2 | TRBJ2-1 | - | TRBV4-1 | CASSHLAGAYNEQFF | TGCGCCAGCAGTCACTTAGCGGGGGCCTACAATGAGCAGTTCTTC
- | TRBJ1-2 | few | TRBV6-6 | CASSQGAIHGYTF | TGTGCCAGCAGTCAAGGGGCGATTCATGGCTACACCTTC
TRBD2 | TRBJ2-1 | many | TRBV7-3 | CASSSPSGDEQFF | TGCGCCAGCAGCTCTCCTAGCGGCGATGAGCAGTTCTTC
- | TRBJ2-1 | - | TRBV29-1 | CSVDRSLGYNEQFF | TGCAGCGTTGATCGTAGCTTAGGCTACAATGAGCAGTTCTTC
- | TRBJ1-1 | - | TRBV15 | CATSRDRDLGDTEAFF | TGTGCCACCAGCAGAGATCGGGACTTAGGGGACACTGAAGCTTTCTTT
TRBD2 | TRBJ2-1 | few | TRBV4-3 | CASSHRTSGYNEQFF | TGCGCCAGCAGCCATAGGACTAGCGGGTACAATGAGCAGTTCTTC
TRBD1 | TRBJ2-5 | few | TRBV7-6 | CASSFASGTGGQETQYF | TGTGCCAGCAGCTTCGCGTCCGGGACAGGGGGTCAAGAGACCCAGTACTTC
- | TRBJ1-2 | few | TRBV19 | CASSVGSSYGYTF | TGTGCCAGTTCGGTGGGCAGCAGCTATGGCTACACCTTC
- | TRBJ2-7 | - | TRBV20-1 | CSARDQGNYEQYF | TGCAGTGCTAGAGATCAAGGGAACTACGAGCAGTACTTC
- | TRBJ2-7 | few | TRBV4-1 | CASSQDWAEPYEQYF | TGCGCCAGCAGCCAAGATTGGGCGGAACCCTACGAGCAGTACTTC
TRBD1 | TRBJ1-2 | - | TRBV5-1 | CASTVEGATNYGYTF | TGCGCCAGCACCGTCGAGGGGGCCACTAACTATGGCTACACCTTC
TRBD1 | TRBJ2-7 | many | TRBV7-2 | CASSTGTGGPYEQYF | TGTGCCAGCAGCACCGGGACAGGGGGTCCCTACGAGCAGTACTTC
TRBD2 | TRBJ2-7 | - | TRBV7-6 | CASSPSEAGAYEQYF | TGTGCCAGCAGCCCCTCGGAAGCGGGGGCCTACGAGCAGTACTTC
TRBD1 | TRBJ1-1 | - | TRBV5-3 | CARSLAGQQNTEAFF | TGTGCCAGAAGCTTGGCGGGACAGCAGAACACTGAAGCTTTCTTT